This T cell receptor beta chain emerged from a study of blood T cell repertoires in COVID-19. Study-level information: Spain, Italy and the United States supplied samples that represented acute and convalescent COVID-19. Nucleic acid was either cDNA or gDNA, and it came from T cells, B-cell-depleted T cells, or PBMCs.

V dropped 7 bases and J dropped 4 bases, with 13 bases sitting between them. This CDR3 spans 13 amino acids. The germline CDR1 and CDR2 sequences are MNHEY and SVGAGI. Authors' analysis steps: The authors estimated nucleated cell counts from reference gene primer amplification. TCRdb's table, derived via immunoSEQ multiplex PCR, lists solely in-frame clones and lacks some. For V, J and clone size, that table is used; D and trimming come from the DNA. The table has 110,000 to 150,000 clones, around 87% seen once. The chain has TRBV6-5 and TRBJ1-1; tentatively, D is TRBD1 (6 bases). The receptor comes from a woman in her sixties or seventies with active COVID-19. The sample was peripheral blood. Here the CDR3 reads CASKKTGPTEAFF. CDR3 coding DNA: TGTGCCAGCAAAAAAACAGGGCCCACTGAAGCTTTCTTT.